Below, 30 T cell receptor beta chains from the same sample are listed, as sequenced in a study of early T cells in non-severe SARS-CoV-2 infection. One entry per CDR3 protein, called by TCRdb with MiXCR from the 5' RACE reads. The sample carries 100,000 to 140,000 distinct CDR3 sequences, roughly 11% recorded once. The sequenced material came from whole blood. Receptors were obtained from an adult who was a healthcare worker with PCR-confirmed SARS-CoV-2 infection or an uninfected control (not recorded which).

This clonotype appeared a few times. The J gene is TRBJ1-6, the V gene TRBV6-5, with a weak D call TRBD1 (5 bases). The germline CDR1 and CDR2 sequences are MNHEY and SVGAGI. Trimming removed 6 bases at V and 0 bases at J, with 18 bases between. This CDR3 has 18 amino acids. CDR3 in amino acids: CASSLEMGGISYNSPLHF. The CDR3 nucleotides are TGTGCCAGCAGCCTAGAGATGGGGGGGATCTCCTATAATTCACCCCTCCACTTT.

This clonotype appeared a few times. This chain joins TRBV6-1 and TRBJ2-7; the D is unclear. This CDR3 region has 13 residues. The germline V gene has CDR1 MNHNS and CDR2 SASEGT. V lost 8 bases and J lost 4, with 15 bases in between. CDR3: CASGPEPKYEQYF. CDR3 DNA sequence: TGTGCCAGCGGCCCGGAGCCAAAATACGAGCAGTACTTC.

The V gene is TRBV20-1, the J gene TRBJ1-2; a possible D gene is TRBD1 (5 bases). The germline V gene has CDR1 DFQATT and CDR2 SNEGSKA (reference sequence). Trimming pared 0 bases from V and 5 bases from J, leaving 16 bases between. The CDR3 loop spans 15 amino acids. The CDR3 sequence is CSARDLDRRLYGYTF. DNA for the CDR3: TGCAGTGCTAGAGATTTAGACAGAAGACTTTATGGCTACACCTTC.

The chain combines TRBV29-1 with TRBJ2-7; D gene uncertain. The germline V gene has CDR1 SQVTM and CDR2 ANQGSEA. Trimming removed 0 bases at V and 0 bases at J, with 6 bases between. The CDR3 runs to 13 residues. The CDR3 DNA reads as TGCAGCGTTGAAGAAGCGCGCTCCTACGAGCAGTACTTC. As protein: CSVEEARSYEQYF.

In this sample, this clonotype turned up many times. The chain uses TRBV19 and TRBJ2-2; possibly TRBD1 for D (6 bases). This CDR3 is built from 15 residues. Trimming removed 6 bases at V and 0 bases at J, with 11 bases between. The germline gives CDR1 LNHDA, CDR2 SQIVND (reference sequence). This CDR3 is CASRLTGSNTGELFF. The CDR3 DNA reads as TGTGCCAGTAGGCTGACAGGTTCGAACACCGGGGAGCTGTTTTTT. The complete variable domain, with remaining parts taken from reference TRBV19 and TRBJ2-2, reads DGGITQSPKYLFRKEGQNVTLSCEQNLNHDAMYWYRQDPGQGLRLIYYSQIVNDFQKGDIAEGYSVSREKKESFPLTVTSAQKNPTAFYLCASRLTGSNTGELFFGEGSRLTVL.

In this sample, this clonotype turned up a few times. This chain links TRBV20-1 with TRBJ2-3; D not certain. The V end lost 4 bases, the J end lost 0 bases, and 11 bases lay between the germline ends. CDR3 size: 14 residues. Germline CDR1 reads DFQATT; CDR2 reads SNEGSKA (reference sequence). The CDR3 here is CSATQVLSTDTQYF. CDR3 in DNA: TGCAGTGCTACACAAGTTCTTAGCACAGATACGCAGTATTTT.

This clonotype was seen ten or more times. The gene calls are TRBV2 and TRBJ2-3; TRBD2 agrees at 7 bases. The length of the CDR3 is 15 residues. J gave up 2 bases and V 8 bases, and 10 bases lay outside the gene matches. The germline CDR1 and CDR2 sequences are SNHLY and FYNNEI. CDR3 in amino acids: CASVRASGYTDTQYF. In DNA, the CDR3 is TGTGCCAGCGTACGGGCTAGCGGATACACAGATACGCAGTATTTT.

A few counts support this clonotype. J is TRBJ2-7 and V is TRBV28; no reliable D call. Germline CDR1 and CDR2: MDHEN and SYDVKM. This CDR3 spans 14 amino acids. The germline V and J ends were trimmed by 2 bases and 7 bases, with 15 bases remaining between them. The DNA of the CDR3 is TGTGCCAGCAGTTTACTGACAAATTCCGGGGAGCAGTACTTC. Translated, it gives CASSLLTNSGEQYF.

The CDR3 loop reads CASSLAVARPYNEQFF. DNA for the CDR3: TGTGCCAGCAGCCTTGCAGTAGCGCGACCCTACAATGAGCAGTTCTTC. The genes are TRBV14 and TRBJ2-1; possibly TRBD2 for D (5 bases). This CDR3 region has 16 residues. CDR1 is SGHDN, CDR2 FVKESK, per germline. Trimming pared 4 bases from V and 2 bases from J, leaving 15 bases between.

This clonotype appeared many times. The chain employs TRBV27 and TRBJ2-7; 8 nucleotides agree with TRBD1. This CDR3 has 16 residues. CDR1 and CDR2 from the germline V gene are MNHEY and SMNVEV (reference sequence). Trimming cost V 5 bases and J 4 bases; bases outside gene matches: 13. The DNA for the CDR3 is TGTGCCAGCAGTCAAGTTCCAATTTGGACAGGGTACGAGCAGTACTTC. Translation gives CASSQVPIWTGYEQYF.

This clonotype turned up a few times. The chain combines TRBV20-1 with TRBJ2-7, with TRBD1 identical over 7 bases. Germline CDR1 DFQATT, CDR2 SNEGSKA (reference sequence). With V trimmed by 6 bases and J by 2 bases, 4 bases remained unmatched. The CDR3 extends over 12 amino acids. The CDR3 DNA reads TGCAGTGCCGAAGACAGGGCCTACGAGCAGTACTTC. Encoded protein: CSAEDRAYEQYF.

The chain employs TRBV6-6 and TRBJ2-5; TRBD1 matches at 8 bases. V lost 6 bases and J lost 0; bases outside the gene matches: 3. This CDR3 has 14 amino acids. Looked up from germline, CDR1 is MNHNY and CDR2 is SVGAGI (reference sequence). This chain's CDR3 is CASSSDRDQETQYF. The CDR3 coding sequence is TGTGCCAGCAGCTCGGACAGGGACCAAGAGACCCAGTACTTC.

At least ten counts were recorded for this clonotype. The rearrangement joins TRBV11-3 to TRBJ2-1; perhaps TRBD2 as D (6 bases). This CDR3 region has 15 residues. With 4 bases removed from V and 3 bases from J, the gap between germline ends came to 13 bases. Germline loops: CDR1 SGHNT, CDR2 YENEEA. The CDR3 DNA sequence: TGTGCCAGCAGCTCAGAACAGACTAGCTACAATGAGCAGTTCTTC. It codes for CASSSEQTSYNEQFF.

This clonotype occurred many times. The V call is TRBV5-1, the J call TRBJ2-1, with D uncertain. The CDR3 is 15 amino acids. The germline V gene encodes CDR1 SGHRS and CDR2 YFSETQ. Trimming pared 0 bases from V and 0 bases from J, leaving 7 bases between. CDR3 in DNA: TGCGCCAGCAGCTTGGGAAGTAGCTCCTACAATGAGCAGTTCTTC. Protein product: CASSLGSSSYNEQFF.

CDR3 nucleotides: TGTGCCAGCAGCTTAACTGGTCGGGGTGACAATCAGCCCCAGCATTTT. It encodes CASSLTGRGDNQPQHF. V usage is TRBV7-2 and J usage is TRBJ1-5; no firm D call. Germline assignment: CDR1 SGHTA and CDR2 FQGNSA. This CDR3 has 16 amino acids. Trimming cost V 2 bases and J 3 bases, with 14 bases left between them.

There are many counts of this clonotype. The rearrangement joins TRBV12-3 or TRBV12-4 to TRBJ2-6, with no clear D. Trimming removed 8 bases from V and 0 bases from J, with 14 bases in between. CDR3 size: 16 residues. The CDR3 reads CASFGRILSGANVLTF. The CDR3 DNA reads as TGTGCCAGCTTTGGGCGGATACTCTCTGGGGCCAACGTCCTGACTTTC.

There are many counts of this clonotype. J is TRBJ1-2 and V is TRBV5-6; unclear D gene. Germline V CDR1 and CDR2: SGHDT, YYEEEE. The V gene lost 3 bases and the J gene lost 3 bases, with 12 bases spanning the gap. The CDR3 is made up of 14 amino acids. The CDR3 loop is CASSSTPPDYGYTF. As DNA, the CDR3 is TGTGCCAGCAGCTCCACTCCGCCGGACTATGGCTACACCTTC. The entire variable domain, with the rest obtained from reference TRBV5-6 and TRBJ1-2, is as follows: DAGVTQSPTHLIKTRGQQVTLRCSPKSGHDTVSWYQQALGQGPQFIFQYYEEEERQRGNFPDRFSGHQFPNYSSELNVNALLLGDSALYLCASSSTPPDYGYTFGSGTRLTVV.

This clonotype was observed at least ten times. The chain recombines TRBV6-1 with TRBJ2-6; D is possibly TRBD1 (5 bases). Germline CDR1 and CDR2: MNHNS and SASEGT. V lost 2 bases and J 4 bases, leaving 9 bases between the germline ends. There are 15 residues in the CDR3. CDR3 coding DNA: TGTGCCAGCAGTGAACAGGGTTCCGGGGCCAACGTCCTGACTTTC. Translating gives CASSEQGSGANVLTF.

This clonotype was counted at least ten times. The chain is built from TRBV5-1 and TRBJ2-7, with D perhaps assigned TRBD1 or TRBD2 (5 bases each). With 0 bases removed from V and 2 bases from J, the gap between germline ends came to 9 bases. Per the germline V gene, CDR1 is SGHRS and CDR2 is YFSETQ. CDR3 size: 14 residues. The CDR3 loop reads CASSLESGPYEQYF. The CDR3 DNA is TGCGCCAGCAGCTTGGAATCGGGACCCTACGAGCAGTACTTC. Full variable domain (remainder filled in from reference TRBV5-1 and TRBJ2-7): KAGVTQTPRYLIKTRGQQVTLSCSPISGHRSVSWYQQTPGQGLQFLFEYFSETQRNKGNFPGRFSGRQFSNSRSEMNVSTLELGDSALYLCASSLESGPYEQYFGPGTRLTVT.

This clonotype was counted a few times. J is TRBJ1-2 and V is TRBV28; D is uncertain. From germline, CDR1 is MDHEN and CDR2 SYDVKM. The ends were cut back, 1 base at V and 0 bases at J, with 9 bases in the middle. The CDR3 extends over 15 amino acids. The CDR3 spells CASSLFARTNYGYTF. DNA of the CDR3: TGTGCCAGCAGTTTATTTGCCCGAACTAACTATGGCTACACCTTC.

Here the CDR3 reads CASSYETQYF. The CDR3 DNA sequence: TGTGCCAGCAGCTATGAGACCCAGTACTTC. The chain employs TRBV28 and TRBJ2-5, with D unclear. The V end was cut by 6 bases, the J end by 5 bases, with 4 bases between. The CDR3 sequence is 10 residues long. Per germline, CDR1 MDHEN and CDR2 SYDVKM. Full variable domain (missing parts from reference TRBV28 and TRBJ2-5): DVKVTQSSRYLVKRTGEKVFLECVQDMDHENMFWYRQDPGLGLRLIYFSYDVKMKEKGDIPEGYSVSREKKERFSLILESASTNQTSMYLCASSYETQYFGPGTRLLVL.

The gene calls are TRBV5-1 and TRBJ2-3; D gene uncertain. The CDR3 runs 15 residues. Germline CDR1 is SGHRS and CDR2 is YFSETQ. Between the trimmed V and J ends, which lost 0 bases and 2 bases, there was a span of 10 bases. The DNA of the CDR3 is TGCGCCAGCAGCTTGGGGGTCCCCACCACAGATACGCAGTATTTT. It specifies CASSLGVPTTDTQYF.

The gene calls are TRBV27 and TRBJ2-5; D is possibly TRBD1 (6 bases). With 10 bases removed from V and 5 bases from J, the gap between germline ends came to 11 bases. The CDR3 covers 11 residues. Germline values: CDR1 MNHEY, CDR2 SMNVEV (reference sequence). The CDR3 loop reads CATKTGETQYF. The CDR3 bases are TGTGCCACAAAAACAGGGGAGACCCAGTACTTC.

This clonotype has just a few counts. The J gene is TRBJ2-1, the V gene TRBV29-1; the match to TRBD2 covers 16 bases. CDR3 length: 13 residues. Per the germline V gene, CDR1 is SQVTM and CDR2 is ANQGSEA. Losses at the gene ends were 7 bases for V and 10 bases for J; bases not matched to a gene: 4. CDR3 in DNA: TGCAGCGCAGGGACTAGCGGGAGGGGAGAGCAGTTCTTC. It encodes CSAGTSGRGEQFF.

This clonotype was seen more than once but under ten times. V gene TRBV3-1 combines with J gene TRBJ2-3; a weak D match, TRBD1 (6 bases). V dropped 0 bases and J dropped 4 bases, with 14 bases sitting between them. The CDR3 runs 16 residues. Germline CDR1 is LGHDT and CDR2 is YNNKEL (reference sequence). CDR3 loop: CASSQESGEGPDTQYF. The CDR3 DNA is TGTGCCAGCAGCCAAGAATCAGGGGAAGGCCCAGATACGCAGTATTTT.

This chain links TRBV28 with TRBJ2-1, with 7 bases identical to TRBD2. The junction had 12 bases not matched to a gene; V was cut back by 5 bases and J by 8 bases. CDR1 and CDR2 (germline): MDHEN, SYDVKM. The CDR3 extends over 15 amino acids. CDR3 in amino acids: CASSNQGGSIYEQFF. The CDR3 DNA sequence: TGTGCCAGCAGTAACCAAGGCGGGAGTATCTATGAGCAGTTCTTC.

This clonotype was seen many times. The chain carries TRBV7-8 and TRBJ2-5; D not resolved. Trimming left V 1 base short and J 3 bases short, with 6 bases between. The CDR3 totals 13 residues. CDR1 and CDR2 (germline): SGHVS, FQNEAQ. CDR3 residues: CASSLVPKETQYF. CDR3 DNA sequence: TGTGCCAGCAGCTTAGTACCCAAAGAGACCCAGTACTTC.

This clonotype was recorded at least ten times. The genes are TRBV20-1 and TRBJ2-1; either TRBD1 or TRBD2 may supply D (5 bases each). This CDR3 is 12 amino acids long. Germline lookup yields CDR1 DFQATT and CDR2 SNEGSKA (reference sequence). V lost 5 bases and J 15 bases, leaving 20 bases between the germline ends. The CDR3 DNA sequence: TGCAGTGCTGTAGACGGGACCATCGACACGTTCTTC. Its translation is CSAVDGTIDTFF.

This clonotype was picked up many times. The CDR3 nucleotides read TGTGCCATCAGTGGGAAAGTCCTAGCCAAAAACATTCAGTACTTC. This codes for CAISGKVLAKNIQYF. This rearrangement joins TRBV10-3 to TRBJ2-4; no firm D call. This CDR3 region has 15 residues. V was pared by 4 bases and J by 0 bases, with 10 bases between. Germline CDR1 is ENHRY and CDR2 is SYGVKD.

For the CDR3, the DNA is TGTGCCAGCAGCTTTCGGACCCGGGGCGATCGAGAGACCCAGTACTTC. Translated, it gives CASSFRTRGDRETQYF. This chain joins TRBV21-1 and TRBJ2-5; the table's D call, TRBD1, has no DNA check behind it. TRBV21-1 is annotated as a pseudogene. The CDR3 loop spans 16 amino acids.